A single sample is the source of the 12 T cell receptor beta chains below, sequenced in a study of cytomegalovirus exposure and HLA in healthy donors. The PCR ran on 60 Vbeta and 13 Jbeta primers. Clones were read by immunoSEQ multiplex PCR, and TCRdb kept only the in-frame ones, dropping some. Of 180,000 or so clones in the sample, 75% to 85% were seen once. The specimen was PBMCs. All receptors come from a man younger than 35 in good health and CMV-seronegative.

The chain is built from TRBV27 and TRBJ1-1, with D possibly TRBD1 on 5 matching bases. The CDR3 has 15 residues. The germline CDR1 and CDR2 sequences are MNHEY and SMNVEV (reference sequence). Trimming cost V 4 bases and J 3 bases, with 15 bases left between them. For the CDR3, the DNA is TGTGCCAGCAGTTATTCTCAGTGGGGGGACACTGAAGCTTTCTTT. It yields the protein CASSYSQWGDTEAFF.

J is TRBJ2-2 and V is TRBV11-3; possible D gene TRBD2, 6 bases. Trimming removed 5 bases from V and 6 bases from J, with 10 bases in between. The CDR3 is 13 residues long. The germline V gene has CDR1 SGHNT and CDR2 YENEEA. This CDR3 is CASSPSGAGELFF. For the CDR3, the DNA is TGTGCCAGCAGCCCGTCGGGGGCCGGGGAGCTGTTTTTT.

This clone was seen more than once but under ten times. CDR3 amino acids: CASSIAGERTDTQYF. CDR3 nucleotides: TGTGCCAGCTCCATAGCGGGGGAACGCACAGATACGCAGTATTTT. This chain links TRBV11-3 with TRBJ2-3; 9 positions agree with TRBD2. Germline V lookup: CDR1 SGHNT, CDR2 YENEEA. There are 15 residues in the CDR3. J gave up 1 base and V 8 bases, and 7 bases lay outside the gene matches.

The rearrangement links TRBV9 to TRBJ1-3, with D possibly matching TRBD1 (6 bases). The CDR3 has 15 amino acids. Trimming shortened V by 0 bases and J by 4 bases, and 11 bases separated the two germline ends. Germline lookup yields CDR1 SGDLS and CDR2 YYNGEE. The CDR3 here is CASSVGWDIGNTIYF. The CDR3 DNA follows: TGTGCCAGCAGCGTAGGCTGGGACATCGGAAACACCATATATTTT.

The V call is TRBV19, the J call TRBJ2-5; perhaps TRBD2 as D (7 bases). The CDR3 covers 13 residues. With 6 bases removed from V and 4 bases from J, the gap between germline ends came to 12 bases. Germline V lookup: CDR1 LNHDA, CDR2 SQIVND (reference sequence). CDR3 amino acids: CASRQGGRETQYF. CDR3 sequence (DNA): TGTGCCAGTAGACAGGGAGGGCGAGAGACCCAGTACTTC. The entire variable domain, with the rest obtained from reference TRBV19 and TRBJ2-5, is as follows: DGGITQSPKYLFRKEGQNVTLSCEQNLNHDAMYWYRQDPGQGLRLIYYSQIVNDFQKGDIAEGYSVSREKKESFPLTVTSAQKNPTAFYLCASRQGGRETQYFGPGTRLLVL.

This chain uses TRBV7-2 with TRBJ2-3; 7 positions agree with TRBD2. J was trimmed by 3 bases and V by 1 base; bases with no gene match: 10. CDR1 and CDR2 (germline): SGHTA, FQGNSA. CDR3 length: 17 residues. The CDR3 sequence: CASSLVPSGPRTDTQYF. The CDR3 DNA follows: TGTGCCAGCAGCTTAGTACCTAGCGGCCCTCGAACAGATACGCAGTATTTT.

This sequence joins TRBV11-1 and TRBJ1-2, with TRBD1 as a possible D gene (6 bases). Trimming removed 5 bases at V and 8 bases at J, with 12 bases between. CDR3 length: 12 residues. CDR1 and CDR2 (germline): SGHAT, FQDESV (reference sequence). The CDR3 DNA is TGTGCCAGCAGCCGGGACAACCTCGGCTACACCTTC. This gives the protein CASSRDNLGYTF.

This chain connects TRBV7-9 to TRBJ2-5, with 7 bases identical to TRBD1. With V trimmed by 8 bases and J by 3 bases, 0 bases remained unmatched. The length of the CDR3 is 11 residues. The germline V gene has CDR1 SEHNR and CDR2 FQNEAQ (reference sequence). CDR3 protein: CASQGEETQYF. Here the CDR3 DNA reads TGTGCCAGCCAGGGGGAAGAGACCCAGTACTTC.

The chain joins TRBV27 to TRBJ1-5; D perhaps matches TRBD1 (6 bases). The V gene's germline CDR1 is MNHEY and CDR2 SMNVEV (reference sequence). This CDR3 contains 14 residues. V gave up 3 bases and J gave up 4 bases, with 10 bases separating them. CDR3 in DNA: TGTGCCAGCAGTTTTGGCAGGGGTAATCAGCCCCAGCATTTT. This gives the protein CASSFGRGNQPQHF.

In its sample, this clone was seen once. This rearrangement joins TRBV4-1 to TRBJ2-7, with 12 bases that match TRBD2. Germline CDR1 is MGHRA and CDR2 is YSYEKL. This CDR3 has 17 amino acids. After removal of 2 bases from V and 7 bases from J, the junction contained 12 bases not matched to a gene. The CDR3 sequence: CASSQPTSGRSVREQYF. The DNA for the CDR3 is TGCGCCAGCAGCCAACCAACTAGCGGGAGGTCGGTTCGGGAGCAGTACTTC.

This clone was seen only once. Its ends do not fully match the called genes, so a read error is possible. This sequence joins TRBV6-5 and TRBJ1-5; D is possibly TRBD1 (6 bases). Germline CDR1 is MNHEY and CDR2 is SVGAGI. The CDR3 is 13 amino acids. The CDR3 DNA is TGTGCCAGCAGCCACAGGGACAATCAGCCCCGGCATTTT. It encodes CASSHRDNQPRHF.

This chain links TRBV6-5 with TRBJ2-7; D is ambiguous. V dropped 0 bases and J dropped 2 bases, with 11 bases sitting between them. CDR3 size: 15 residues. CDR1 is MNHEY, CDR2 SVGAGI, per germline. This chain's CDR3 is CASSYSRDTPYEQYF. CDR3 nucleotide sequence: TGTGCCAGCAGTTACTCGAGAGACACCCCCTACGAGCAGTACTTC.